These T cell receptor beta chains were read from a single sample in a study of cytomegalovirus exposure and HLA in healthy donors. Only in-frame clones appear in the TCRdb table, and some are missing; sequencing was by immunoSEQ multiplex PCR. The table has 70,000 to 100,000 clones, 80% seen once; the top ten hold roughly 32%. Sequenced: PBMCs. The receptors were gathered from a man in his fifties or sixties in good health and CMV-seropositive. Each CDR3 is given with its conserved first and last residue. The D gene is left open where the match is weak. Size is stated for part of the rows, as once, few or many counts, or as a class when the clone is expanded.

>TRBV6-6|TRBD1|once|TRBJ2-7
TGTGCCAGCAGCCTCGACAGGGGATCGGGGGAGCAGTACTTC
CASSLDRGSGEQYF
>TRBV7-9|NA|few|TRBJ2-7
TGTGCCAGCAGCTCCACTGTTGGGAGCTACGAGCAGTACTTC
CASSSTVGSYEQYF
>TRBV19|NA|few|TRBJ1-1
TGTGCCAGTAGAAAAACAGGGACCACTGAAGCTTTCTTT
CASRKTGTTEAFF
>TRBV19|NA|few|TRBJ1-5
TGTGCCAGTAGCCCGGTAGATCAGCCCCAGCATTTT
CASSPVDQPQHF
>TRBV30|NA|NA|TRBJ2-1
TGTGCCTGGAGTGTAATAGTTGCGAGGCGGGGCCCCTACAATGAGCAGTTCTTC
CAWSVIVARRGPYNEQFF
>TRBV7-9|NA|NA|TRBJ2-3
TGTTCCAGCAGCCTGCTAGCAGATACGCAGTATTTT
CSSSLLADTQYF
>TRBV25-1|NA|NA|TRBJ2-3
TGTGCCAGCAGTGCTGCGAATACGCAGTATTTT
CASSAANTQYF
>TRBV5-1|TRBD2|NA|TRBJ2-2
TGCGCCAGCAGCCCATCCGGGACTAGCGGGCCCGGGGAGCTGTTTTTT
CASSPSGTSGPGELFF
>TRBV11-2|TRBD1|NA|TRBJ1-4
TGTGCCAGCAGGGATACAGGGGGCTTTGAAAAACTGTTTTTT
CASRDTGGFEKLFF
>TRBV5-6|NA|NA|TRBJ2-7
TGTGCCAGCAGCTCCGACATGAACCTGGGCGAGCAGTACTTC
CASSSDMNLGEQYF
>TRBV9|NA|NA|TRBJ2-7
TGTGCCAGCAGCGTAAGCCCCTCCTACGAGCAGTACTTC
CASSVSPSYEQYF